What follows are 18 T cell receptor beta chains derived from one specimen sequenced in a study of T cell changes during pregnancy in multiple sclerosis. This table comes from immunoSEQ multiplex PCR, and its TCRdb copy is limited to in-frame clones, with some not included. The profile shows some 64,000 clones, approximately 91% of them singletons. The sequenced sample was peripheral blood, obtained in the first trimester of pregnancy. The receptors here all came from a female donor with multiple sclerosis, enrolled in a pregnancy study.

This chain uses TRBV6-1 with TRBJ2-2; D unclear. The CDR3 runs 15 residues. Germline CDR1 MNHNS, CDR2 SASEGT. The V end was cut by 5 bases, the J end by 4 bases, with 14 bases between. CDR3 residues: CASSLFITTTGELFF. CDR3 DNA sequence: TGTGCCAGCAGTCTATTTATCACTACCACCGGGGAGCTGTTTTTT.

The chain links TRBV21-1 to TRBJ1-2; the DNA was not compared with TRBD1, the D call given in the table. TRBV21-1 is classified as a pseudogene. CDR3 length: 21 residues. The CDR3 reads CASSKGTGGAGETRLTHGYTF. CDR3 DNA: TGTGCCAGCAGCAAAGGGACAGGGGGCGCAGGAGAGACCCGTCTAACCCATGGCTACACCTTC.

J is TRBJ2-1 and V is TRBV4-2, with 12 bases lining up with TRBD2. The CDR3 spans 17 residues. Germline loops: CDR1 LGHNA, CDR2 YNFKEQ. V lost 3 bases and J lost 7; bases outside the gene matches: 10. CDR3 loop: CASSHDPSGGAVNEQFF. The CDR3 DNA reads TGTGCCAGCAGCCACGACCCTAGCGGGGGGGCCGTAAATGAGCAGTTCTTC.

The rearrangement uses TRBV6-1 and TRBJ1-1; TRBD1 aligns across 7 bases. V lost 1 base, J lost 5 bases, and 13 bases stayed unmatched. The CDR3 has 17 residues. CDR1 is MNHNS and CDR2 is SASEGT in the germline V gene. This chain's CDR3 is CASSEGRGRVRGTEAFF. In DNA, the CDR3 is TGTGCCAGCAGTGAAGGTCGCGGGAGGGTCAGGGGGACTGAAGCTTTCTTT.

The chain recombines TRBV7-6 with TRBJ2-7; the D gene is possibly TRBD1 (6 bases). The V gene's germline CDR1 is SGHVS and CDR2 FNYEAQ. The CDR3 sequence is 14 residues long. V was cut by 6 bases and J by 0 bases, with 12 bases left in between. The CDR3 coding sequence is TGTGCCAGCAGTCGAACAGGGTTCTCCTACGAGCAGTACTTC. Its translation is CASSRTGFSYEQYF.

This clone has more than one count but fewer than ten. The rearrangement uses TRBV9 and TRBJ2-1; the D gene is possibly TRBD2 (5 bases). The V end was cut by 2 bases, the J end by 4 bases, with 13 bases between. This CDR3 contains 15 residues. Germline CDR1 and CDR2: SGDLS and YYNGEE. The CDR3 region is CASSVLEDSYNEQFF. CDR3 sequence (DNA): TGTGCCAGCAGCGTTCTAGAGGACTCATACAATGAGCAGTTCTTC.

This chain joins TRBV19 and TRBJ2-1, with TRBD1 identical over 12 bases. The germline V gene has CDR1 LNHDA and CDR2 SQIVND (reference sequence). The V gene end was trimmed by 1 base and the J gene end by 1 base; junction bases not matched to a gene: 11. The CDR3 runs 20 residues. The CDR3 protein is CASSIGPGQGAVMSYNEQFF. The CDR3 bases are TGTGCCAGTAGTATAGGGCCGGGACAGGGGGCGGTTATGTCCTACAATGAGCAGTTCTTC. The variable domain in full, completed from reference TRBV19 and TRBJ2-1, reads DGGITQSPKYLFRKEGQNVTLSCEQNLNHDAMYWYRQDPGQGLRLIYYSQIVNDFQKGDIAEGYSVSREKKESFPLTVTSAQKNPTAFYLCASSIGPGQGAVMSYNEQFFGPGTRLTVL.

The chain uses TRBV28 and TRBJ1-2; TRBD1 matches at 10 bases. Germline CDR1 and CDR2: MDHEN and SYDVKM. The J segment lost 7 bases and the V segment lost 6 bases, leaving 14 bases of the junction unmatched. The CDR3 length is 16 residues. The CDR3 is CASRPPTGQGEFGYTF. The CDR3 region has the DNA TGTGCCAGCAGGCCCCCGACCGGACAGGGGGAGTTTGGCTACACCTTC.

There are a few counts of this clone. The chain has TRBV4-2 and TRBJ1-2, with TRBD1 as a possible D gene (5 bases). This CDR3 has 17 amino acids. Germline V CDR1 and CDR2: LGHNA, YNFKEQ. V gave up 8 bases and J gave up 7 bases, with 29 bases separating them. This CDR3 is CASSPSDQGSLSRGYTF. In DNA, the CDR3 is TGTGCCAGCTCCCCTTCCGACCAGGGCTCTTTATCACGTGGCTACACCTTC.

V and J are TRBV27 and TRBJ1-2, with D unclear. Germline V gene data show CDR1 as MNHEY and CDR2 as SMNVEV (reference sequence). Trimming pared 6 bases from V and 8 bases from J, leaving 16 bases between. This CDR3 spans 13 amino acids. DNA for the CDR3: TGTGCCAGCAGGGACTCGGATAAGGTCGGCTACACCTTC. It codes for CASRDSDKVGYTF.

The chain uses TRBV2 and TRBJ2-3; D gene ambiguous. V was trimmed by 5 bases and J by 3 bases, leaving 9 bases between them. Germline V lookup: CDR1 SNHLY, CDR2 FYNNEI. The CDR3 is made up of 13 amino acids. Here the CDR3 reads CASSPLETDTQYF. CDR3 nucleotides: TGTGCCAGCAGTCCCTTGGAGACAGATACGCAGTATTTT.

The table lists this clone with a count of one. The V call is TRBV7-2, the J call TRBJ2-3, with TRBD1 identical over 9 bases. Germline V gene sequence: CDR1 SGHTA, CDR2 FQGNSA. The CDR3 is 16 residues long. Trimming removed 3 bases from V and 1 base from J; junction bases left unmatched: 5. CDR3 residues: CASSLEGQGGTDTQYF. DNA for the CDR3: TGTGCCAGCAGCTTGGAGGGACAGGGAGGCACAGATACGCAGTATTTT.

V and J are TRBV4-1 and TRBJ1-4, with a possible D match to TRBD1 (5 bases). V gave up 1 base and J gave up 4 bases, with 10 bases separating them. This CDR3 comprises 15 residues. CDR1 is MGHRA and CDR2 is YSYEKL in the germline V gene. The DNA for the CDR3 is TGCGCCAGCAGCCAAGGGGCAGGGTTTAATGAAAAACTGTTTTTT. Amino acids: CASSQGAGFNEKLFF.

This chain connects TRBV7-8 to TRBJ2-3; D gene uncertain. Germline V gene data show CDR1 as SGHVS and CDR2 as FQNEAQ. V lost 5 bases and J lost 2, with 11 bases in between. The CDR3 has 14 amino acids. This CDR3 reads CASSPGHHTDTQYF. In DNA, the CDR3 is TGTGCCAGCAGCCCGGGTCACCACACAGATACGCAGTATTTT.

The chain uses TRBV28 and TRBJ2-7; a possible D gene is TRBD1 (5 bases). The CDR3 has 13 amino acids. Per germline, CDR1 MDHEN and CDR2 SYDVKM. Deletions cut 4 bases from V and 5 bases from J, with 12 bases between. The CDR3, as DNA: TGTGCCAGCAGTTGGGTAGGGGCTGACGAGCAGTACTTC. The encoded protein is CASSWVGADEQYF. The complete variable domain, with remaining parts taken from reference TRBV28 and TRBJ2-7, reads DVKVTQSSRYLVKRTGEKVFLECVQDMDHENMFWYRQDPGLGLRLIYFSYDVKMKEKGDIPEGYSVSREKKERFSLILESASTNQTSMYLCASSWVGADEQYFGPGTRLTVT.

The chain is built from TRBV27 and TRBJ1-2, with TRBD1 matching 8 bases. CDR1 MNHEY and CDR2 SMNVEV come from the germline V gene (reference sequence). The CDR3 covers 15 residues. Trimming took 5 bases from V and 5 from J; bases not matched to a gene: 10. In DNA, the CDR3 is TGTGCCAGCAGTCCCTCACAGGGGGGGAGGTATGGCTACACCTTC. It specifies CASSPSQGGRYGYTF.

This chain's CDR3 is CASSQDPGTSGSHEQFF. Written as DNA, the CDR3 is TGTGCCAGCAGCCAAGACCCCGGGACTAGCGGGAGCCATGAGCAGTTCTTC. The chain has TRBV4-2 and TRBJ2-1; 14 positions match TRBD2. Germline assignment: CDR1 LGHNA and CDR2 YNFKEQ. With V trimmed by 0 bases and J by 8 bases, 6 bases remained unmatched. CDR3 size: 17 residues.

This clone was seen a single time. The chain uses TRBV19 and TRBJ1-5, with TRBD1 identical over 9 bases. This CDR3 is 13 amino acids long. After removal of 4 bases from V and 8 bases from J, the junction contained 3 bases not matched to a gene. Germline CDR1 is LNHDA and CDR2 is SQIVND (reference sequence). CDR3 protein: CASSTDRGKPQHF. The CDR3 DNA reads as TGTGCCAGTAGTACGGACAGGGGAAAGCCCCAGCATTTT.